The present TCR beta chain was sequenced within a study of blood T cell repertoires in COVID-19. Turning to the study itself: Collection of acute and convalescent COVID-19 samples took place in the United States, Italy and Spain. T cells, B-cell-depleted T cells, or PBMCs supplied cDNA or gDNA.

Generated by immunoSEQ multiplex PCR, the TCRdb table keeps only in-frame clones and is missing some. The sample yields roughly 140,000 clones, 65% to 90% seen once. The CDR3 runs 14 residues. CDR1 and CDR2 (germline): GTSNPN, SVGIG (reference sequence). J gave up 1 base and V 5 bases, and 7 bases lay outside the gene matches. The chain combines TRBV30 with TRBJ2-7, with 8 bases lining up with TRBD1. The sequenced sample was peripheral blood. This clonotype was obtained from a man in his sixties with active or convalescent COVID-19. The CDR3 loop reads CAWDNRDRSYEQYF. CDR3 in DNA: TGTGCCTGGGACAACCGGGACAGGTCCTACGAGCAGTACTTC.